Below, 31 T cell receptor beta chains from the same sample are listed, as sequenced in a study of blood T cell repertoires in COVID-19. TCRdb keeps only in-frame clones here, not all; method: immunoSEQ multiplex PCR. Of about 110,000 clones listed, roughly four fifths are singletons. Material for sequencing was peripheral blood. The receptor set was obtained from a woman aged 55-70 years with acute or convalescent COVID-19.

V and J are TRBV19 and TRBJ1-1, with D tentatively TRBD1 (6 bases). Trimming removed 9 bases from V and 1 base from J, with 18 bases in between. The germline gives CDR1 LNHDA, CDR2 SQIVND (reference sequence). This CDR3 spans 15 amino acids. CDR3 DNA sequence: TGTGCCAGCCGACCCAGGGGCGGGCCGAACACTGAAGCTTTCTTT. It is translated as CASRPRGGPNTEAFF.

The chain recombines TRBV7-9 with TRBJ2-7; 8 nucleotides match TRBD2. Germline trimming cut 3 bases from V and 6 bases from J; bases unmatched to any gene: 4. The germline V gene encodes CDR1 SEHNR and CDR2 FQNEAQ (reference sequence). The CDR3 runs to 13 residues. This CDR3 is CASSFGGAGEQYF. CDR3 DNA: TGTGCCAGCAGCTTCGGGGGGGCCGGCGAGCAGTACTTC.

J is TRBJ1-4 and V is TRBV5-6; D possibly corresponds to TRBD1 (5 bases). The germline V gene has CDR1 SGHDT and CDR2 YYEEEE. The length of the CDR3 is 16 residues. The ends were cut back, 0 bases at V and 8 bases at J, with 17 bases in the middle. The CDR3: CASSLVGGIPGEKLFF. CDR3 DNA: TGTGCCAGCAGCTTGGTCGGGGGGATTCCCGGGGAAAAACTGTTTTTT. Full variable domain (rest looked up from reference TRBV5-6 and TRBJ1-4): DAGVTQSPTHLIKTRGQQVTLRCSPKSGHDTVSWYQQALGQGPQFIFQYYEEEERQRGNFPDRFSGHQFPNYSSELNVNALLLGDSALYLCASSLVGGIPGEKLFFGSGTQLSVL.

The V and J genes are TRBV6-5 and TRBJ1-2, with unresolved D. The germline V gene has CDR1 MNHEY and CDR2 SVGAGI. CDR3 length: 13 residues. Trimming stripped 6 bases from V and 1 base from J, with 9 bases between. CDR3 region: CASSVEVNYGYTF. CDR3 DNA sequence: TGTGCCAGCAGCGTAGAGGTTAACTATGGCTACACCTTC.

The chain links TRBV12-3 or TRBV12-4 to TRBJ1-2; D gene unclear. The ends were cut back, 1 base at V and 7 bases at J, with 10 bases in the middle. This CDR3 spans 13 amino acids. Written as DNA, the CDR3 is TGTGCCAGCAGTTTAGGGCAGTCGGGTGGCTACACCTTC. Translation: CASSLGQSGGYTF.

The rearrangement joins TRBV28 to TRBJ1-1; D unresolved. Germline V lookup: CDR1 MDHEN, CDR2 SYDVKM. The ends were cut back, 6 bases at V and 1 base at J, with 9 bases in the middle. The CDR3 sequence is 13 residues long. The CDR3 region is CASRNAGNTEAFF. In nucleotides, the CDR3 is TGTGCCAGCAGGAACGCGGGGAACACTGAAGCTTTCTTT. The whole variable domain, filled in from reference TRBV28 and TRBJ1-1, reads DVKVTQSSRYLVKRTGEKVFLECVQDMDHENMFWYRQDPGLGLRLIYFSYDVKMKEKGDIPEGYSVSREKKERFSLILESASTNQTSMYLCASRNAGNTEAFFGQGTRLTVV.

The V call is TRBV7-6, the J call TRBJ1-2; 7 nucleotides align to TRBD1. Germline CDR1 SGHVS, CDR2 FNYEAQ. The CDR3 consists of 15 residues. After removal of 5 bases from V and 7 bases from J, the junction contained 13 bases not matched to a gene. CDR3 sequence reads: CASSARQGWESGYTF. The CDR3 bases are TGTGCCAGCAGCGCTAGACAGGGCTGGGAGTCTGGCTACACCTTC. The variable domain in full, completed from reference TRBV7-6 and TRBJ1-2, reads GAGVSQSPRYKVTKRGQDVALRCDPISGHVSLYWYRQALGQGPEFLTYFNYEAQQDKSGLPNDRFSAERPEGSISTLTIQRTEQRDSAMYRCASSARQGWESGYTFGSGTRLTVV.

The rearrangement links TRBV29-1 to TRBJ2-3, with 9 bases fitting TRBD2. There are 14 residues in the CDR3. The V gene end was trimmed by 2 bases and the J gene end by 11 bases; junction bases not matched to a gene: 11. CDR1 SQVTM and CDR2 ANQGSEA come from the germline V gene. In nucleotides, the CDR3 is TGCAGCGTTGAATCCCTAGCGGGGATCAAGGGGCAGTATTTT. Translated: CSVESLAGIKGQYF.

The chain uses TRBV11-2 and TRBJ1-3, with D possibly TRBD1 on 6 matching bases. V shed 5 bases and J shed 5 bases, with 10 bases lying between them. CDR3 length equals 13 residues. Per the germline V gene, CDR1 is SGHAT and CDR2 is FQNNGV. CDR3 in DNA: TGTGCCAGCAGCCCGGACAGCAGAAACACCATATATTTT. Its protein is CASSPDSRNTIYF.

This clone was picked up a small number of times. The rearrangement joins TRBV19 to TRBJ2-2; 8 nucleotides align to TRBD1. Germline CDR1 and CDR2: LNHDA and SQIVND (reference sequence). CDR3 length: 14 amino acids. V gave up 4 bases and J gave up 4 bases; unmatched junction bases: 2. In nucleotides, the CDR3 is TGTGCCAGTAGTAATACAGGGGGCACCGGGGAGCTGTTTTTT. It specifies CASSNTGGTGELFF.

The V call is TRBV5-1, the J call TRBJ1-2; the match to TRBD1 covers 9 bases. J gave up 2 bases and V 2 bases, and 4 bases lay outside the gene matches. In germline, CDR1 is SGHRS, CDR2 YFSETQ. The CDR3 is made up of 15 amino acids. CDR3 nucleotide sequence: TGCGCCAGCAGCTTCACCGGACAGGGGAACTATGGCTACACCTTC. The encoded protein is CASSFTGQGNYGYTF. Looking up the rest from reference TRBV5-1 and TRBJ1-2 gives the full variable domain: KAGVTQTPRYLIKTRGQQVTLSCSPISGHRSVSWYQQTPGQGLQFLFEYFSETQRNKGNFPGRFSGRQFSNSRSEMNVSTLELGDSALYLCASSFTGQGNYGYTFGSGTRLTVV.

The J gene is TRBJ2-1, the V gene TRBV2; 12 bases are shared with TRBD2. CDR1 and CDR2 from the germline V gene are SNHLY and FYNNEI. V lost 9 bases, J lost 8 bases, and 11 bases stayed unmatched. This CDR3 comprises 15 residues. The CDR3 nucleotides are TGTGCCAGTAGTAACCTAGCGGGGGGGCGGTATGAGCAGTTCTTC. Translating it yields CASSNLAGGRYEQFF.

This chain connects TRBV4-2 to TRBJ1-3; TRBD1 matches at 8 bases. This CDR3 has 19 amino acids. V lost 0 bases and J lost 2; bases outside the gene matches: 12. The germline CDR1 and CDR2 sequences are LGHNA and YNFKEQ. CDR3 protein: CASSQEATRQGAAGNTIYF. The DNA of the CDR3 is TGTGCCAGCAGCCAAGAAGCTACCAGGCAGGGGGCTGCTGGAAACACCATATATTTT.

The CDR3 here is CSVDGGDGYGYTF. CDR3 DNA: TGCAGCGTTGACGGAGGGGACGGCTATGGCTACACCTTC. The chain employs TRBV29-1 and TRBJ1-2; D perhaps matches TRBD1 (5 bases). Germline lookup yields CDR1 SQVTM and CDR2 ANQGSEA. The CDR3 length is 13 residues. V was pared by 3 bases and J by 4 bases, with 12 bases between.

The rearrangement uses TRBV28 and TRBJ1-2; possible D gene TRBD1, 5 bases. This CDR3 has 15 amino acids. V was shortened by 5 bases and J by 0 bases, with 13 bases between the two germline ends. Germline V gene lookup returns CDR1 MDHEN and CDR2 SYDVKM. CDR3 sequence reads: CASSPLDRPNYGYTF. The CDR3 DNA reads as TGTGCCAGCAGTCCCCTTGACAGACCTAACTATGGCTACACCTTC.

V is TRBV11-2 and J is TRBJ2-5; D is unclear. Germline V lookup: CDR1 SGHAT, CDR2 FQNNGV. The ends were cut back, 4 bases at V and 4 bases at J, with 7 bases in the middle. The CDR3 runs to 12 residues. The CDR3 region has the DNA TGTGCCAGCAGCTACCTAACAGAGACCCAGTACTTC. This translates into CASSYLTETQYF.

The V call is TRBV6-6, the J call TRBJ1-1, with 9 bases matching TRBD1. Germline lookup yields CDR1 MNHNY and CDR2 SVGAGI (reference sequence). The CDR3 contains 13 residues. Trimming cost V 7 bases and J 6 bases; bases outside gene matches: 6. The CDR3 DNA reads TGTGCCAGCAAGATACAGGGGGCCCCTGAAGCTTTCTTT. This encodes CASKIQGAPEAFF.

In nucleotides, the CDR3 is TGTGCCAGCAGCTTAGAAAACATCAACACTGAAGCTTTCTTT. Translating gives CASSLENINTEAFF. The chain uses TRBV7-9 and TRBJ1-1; D gene ambiguous. Germline lookup yields CDR1 SEHNR and CDR2 FQNEAQ (reference sequence). Between the trimmed V and J ends, which lost 1 base and 2 bases, there was a span of 8 bases. This CDR3 has 14 residues.

V gene TRBV4-1 combines with J gene TRBJ1-2; the match to TRBD1 covers 11 bases. The J segment lost 4 bases and the V segment lost 1 base, leaving 5 bases of the junction unmatched. This CDR3 region has 16 residues. CDR1 MGHRA and CDR2 YSYEKL come from the germline V gene. CDR3 nucleotide sequence: TGCGCCAGCAGCCAAGGACCGGGACAGGGGGGCTATGGCTACACCTTC. Translation gives CASSQGPGQGGYGYTF.

This clone was detected only once. The J gene is TRBJ2-5, the V gene TRBV5-1; 11 positions agree with TRBD1. Germline V CDR1 and CDR2: SGHRS, YFSETQ. CDR3 length: 17 amino acids. J gave up 4 bases and V 3 bases, and 11 bases lay outside the gene matches. CDR3 amino acids: CASSSLPFGTGGETQYF. The CDR3 coding sequence is TGCGCCAGCAGCTCGCTACCTTTCGGGACAGGGGGAGAGACCCAGTACTTC.

Regarding this clone: At one boundary the junction diverges from the germline segment, which might be a read error. The chain links TRBV5-1 to TRBJ2-1; 7 nucleotides agree with TRBD2. The CDR3 contains 15 residues. Germline lookup yields CDR1 SGHRS and CDR2 YFSETQ. Written as DNA, the CDR3 is TGCGCCAGCAGCTTTCGAGCGGGGTCCTCCAATGAGCAGTTCTTC. This translates into CASSFRAGSSNEQFF.

The chain recombines TRBV30 with TRBJ2-3; no clear D gene. The CDR3 runs 13 residues. From germline, CDR1 is GTSNPN and CDR2 SVGIG (reference sequence). With 5 bases removed from V and 1 base from J, the gap between germline ends came to 10 bases. The CDR3 coding sequence is TGTGCCTGGGCCCCCCGGGGCACAGATACGCAGTATTTT. Amino acid sequence: CAWAPRGTDTQYF.

The chain uses TRBV2 and TRBJ1-6; D is unresolved. The V end lost 3 bases, the J end lost 1 base, and 7 bases lay between the germline ends. From germline, CDR1 is SNHLY and CDR2 FYNNEI. This CDR3 region has 15 residues. The CDR3 reads CASSERVSYNSPLHF. The CDR3 nucleotides are TGTGCCAGCAGTGAGAGGGTGTCCTATAATTCACCCCTCCACTTT.

This clone was seen only once. The J gene is TRBJ1-2, the V gene TRBV6-5, with TRBD1 matching over 9 bases. From germline, CDR1 is MNHEY and CDR2 SVGAGI. J was trimmed by 2 bases and V by 6 bases; bases with no gene match: 7. This CDR3 is 15 amino acids long. CDR3 DNA: TGTGCCAGCAGACAGCGGACAGGGGACAACTATGGCTACACCTTC. Translating it yields CASRQRTGDNYGYTF.

The chain recombines TRBV6-6 with TRBJ2-1, with 8 positions matching TRBD2. The CDR3 contains 16 residues. V gave up 2 bases and J gave up 7 bases; unmatched junction bases: 10. Germline V CDR1 and CDR2: MNHNY, SVGAGI (reference sequence). This chain's CDR3 is CASSYGSGVRVNEQFF. The CDR3, as DNA: TGTGCCAGCAGTTACGGTAGCGGGGTCAGAGTGAATGAGCAGTTCTTC.

The chain carries TRBV5-8 and TRBJ2-3; D remains ambiguous. Germline CDR1 and CDR2: SGHTS and YDEGEE. CDR3 length equals 12 residues. Trimming shortened V by 7 bases and J by 5 bases, and 11 bases separated the two germline ends. Written as DNA, the CDR3 is TGTGCCAGCCGTCGATCCGGAGATACGCAGTATTTT. This codes for CASRRSGDTQYF.

The chain joins TRBV6-1 to TRBJ2-7, with D maybe TRBD2 (6 bases). Between the trimmed V and J ends, which lost 1 base and 7 bases, there was a span of 11 bases. The CDR3 contains 13 residues. Germline values: CDR1 MNHNS, CDR2 SASEGT. The CDR3 sequence is CASSEGYRGEQYF. The CDR3 DNA reads TGTGCCAGCAGTGAAGGGTACCGGGGGGAGCAGTACTTC.

The chain uses TRBV19 and TRBJ1-4; 9 bases match TRBD1. Germline lookup yields CDR1 LNHDA and CDR2 SQIVND (reference sequence). The length of the CDR3 is 18 residues. The junction had 14 bases not matched to a gene; V was cut back by 4 bases and J by 5 bases. CDR3 coding DNA: TGTGCCAGTAGTAATTTACAGGGGGCGAATCAGGGGAATGAAAAACTGTTTTTT. Translation: CASSNLQGANQGNEKLFF.

This chain connects TRBV7-2 to TRBJ1-2; 11 positions match TRBD1. V was pared by 1 base and J by 2 bases, with 6 bases of the junction left unmatched. CDR3 size: 17 residues. The germline gives CDR1 SGHTA, CDR2 FQGNSA. The DNA of the CDR3 is TGTGCCAGCAGCTTAGGGACAGGGGGCGCCCGGAACTATGGCTACACCTTC. Residues: CASSLGTGGARNYGYTF.

Points on this clone: Other nucleotide sequences in the sample specify the same CDR3. This chain links TRBV16 with TRBJ1-4; the match to TRBD1 covers 9 bases. Trimming at V came to 3 bases and at J to 8 bases, leaving 1 base not matched to a gene. Germline V CDR1 and CDR2: KGHSY, FQNENV. The CDR3 length is 13 residues. Here the CDR3 DNA reads TGTGCCAGCAGCCAGGGGACAGGGGAAAAACTGTTTTTT. This translates into CASSQGTGEKLFF.

The J gene is TRBJ2-7, the V gene TRBV6-1, with a possible D match to TRBD1 (6 bases). Germline loops: CDR1 MNHNS, CDR2 SASEGT. Trimming stripped 8 bases from V and 8 bases from J, with 19 bases between. The CDR3 is 13 amino acids. The CDR3 region is CASGTGSDRKQYF. DNA for the CDR3: TGTGCCAGCGGTACCGGGTCAGACAGGAAGCAGTACTTC.